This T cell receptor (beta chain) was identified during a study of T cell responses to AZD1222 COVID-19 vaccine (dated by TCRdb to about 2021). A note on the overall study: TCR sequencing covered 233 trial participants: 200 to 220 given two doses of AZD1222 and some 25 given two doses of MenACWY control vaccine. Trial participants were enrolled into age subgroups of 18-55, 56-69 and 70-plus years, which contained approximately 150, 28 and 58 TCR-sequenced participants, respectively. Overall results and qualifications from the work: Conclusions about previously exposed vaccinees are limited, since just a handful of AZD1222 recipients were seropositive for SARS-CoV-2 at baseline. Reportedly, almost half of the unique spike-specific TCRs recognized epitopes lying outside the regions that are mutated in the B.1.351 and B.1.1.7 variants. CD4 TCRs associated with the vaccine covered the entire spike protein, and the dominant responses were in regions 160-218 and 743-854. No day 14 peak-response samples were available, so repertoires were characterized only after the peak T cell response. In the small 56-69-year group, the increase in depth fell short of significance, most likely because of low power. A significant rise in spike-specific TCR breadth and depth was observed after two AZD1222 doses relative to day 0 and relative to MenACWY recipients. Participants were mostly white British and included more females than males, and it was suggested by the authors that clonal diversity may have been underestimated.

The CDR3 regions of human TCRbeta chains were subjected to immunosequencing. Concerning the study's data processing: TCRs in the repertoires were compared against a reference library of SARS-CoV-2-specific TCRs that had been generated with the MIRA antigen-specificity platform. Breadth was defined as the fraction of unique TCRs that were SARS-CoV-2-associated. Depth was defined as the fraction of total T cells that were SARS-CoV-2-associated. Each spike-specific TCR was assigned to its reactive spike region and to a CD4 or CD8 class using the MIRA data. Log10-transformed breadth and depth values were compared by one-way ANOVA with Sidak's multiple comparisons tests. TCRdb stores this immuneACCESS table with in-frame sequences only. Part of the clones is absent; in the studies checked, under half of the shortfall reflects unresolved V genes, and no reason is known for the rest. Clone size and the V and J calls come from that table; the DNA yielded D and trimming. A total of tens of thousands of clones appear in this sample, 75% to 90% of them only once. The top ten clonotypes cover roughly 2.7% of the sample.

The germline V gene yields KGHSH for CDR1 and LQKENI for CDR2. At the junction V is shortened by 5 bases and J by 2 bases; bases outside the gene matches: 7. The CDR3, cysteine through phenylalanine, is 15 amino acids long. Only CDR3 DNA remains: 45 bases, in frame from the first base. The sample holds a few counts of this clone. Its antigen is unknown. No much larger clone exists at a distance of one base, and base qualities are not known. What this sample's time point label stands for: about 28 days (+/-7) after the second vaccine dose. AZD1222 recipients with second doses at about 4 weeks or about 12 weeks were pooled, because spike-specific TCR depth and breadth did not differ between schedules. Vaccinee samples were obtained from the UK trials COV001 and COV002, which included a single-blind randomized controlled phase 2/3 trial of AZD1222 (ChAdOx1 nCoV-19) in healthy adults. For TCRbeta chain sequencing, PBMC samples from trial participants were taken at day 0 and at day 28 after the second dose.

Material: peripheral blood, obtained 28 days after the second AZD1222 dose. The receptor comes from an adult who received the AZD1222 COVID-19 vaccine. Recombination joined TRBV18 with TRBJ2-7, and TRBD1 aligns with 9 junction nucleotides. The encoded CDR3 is CASSWGQGGTYEQYF. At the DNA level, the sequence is TGTGCCAGCTCATGGGGACAGGGAGGAACCTACGAGCAGTACTTC.